This TCR beta chain stems from a study of blood T cells in healthy people across ages. The sample holds a few counts of this clonotype. Germline V gene lookup returns CDR1 MDHEN and CDR2 SYDVKM. The V and J ends lost 10 bases and 3 bases respectively, with 22 bases between them. CDR3 length: 15 amino acids. The second PCR ran about 6 to 12 cycles with a sample-barcoded 5' primer and J-beta primers. Via MiXCR, TCRdb re-called the 5' RACE reads, giving one row per CDR3 protein. The data hold 700,000 or so distinct CDR3 sequences, with approximately 22% observed a single time. The sequence derives from a man between 70 and 80 years old in good health. The specimen sequenced was blood. The rearrangement uses TRBV28 and TRBJ2-7; D perhaps matches TRBD2 (6 bases). The CDR3 DNA reads TGTGCCACCCAAACTTGGGGATGGGGACTCTACGAGCAGTACTTC. Its protein is CATQTWGWGLYEQYF.